This T cell receptor beta chain was obtained from a study of cytomegalovirus exposure and HLA in healthy donors. The CDR3 runs 15 residues. In germline, CDR1 is MNHEY, CDR2 SVGAGI. With V trimmed by 5 bases and J by 6 bases, 11 bases remained unmatched. A multiplex PCR was run with 60 Vbeta primers and 13 Jbeta primers. TCRdb's table, derived via immunoSEQ multiplex PCR, lists solely in-frame clones and lacks some. Counted here are 120,000 or so clones, roughly 80% occurring once; the ten biggest clones make up roughly 3.6%. This receptor was obtained from a man aged 25-45 years in good health and CMV-seronegative. The sample consisted of PBMCs. The chain links TRBV6-5 to TRBJ2-5; 8 bases are shared with TRBD1. CDR3 coding DNA: TGTGCCAGCAGTCGGACAGGGCTTGGGTTAAAGACCCAGTACTTC. Its translation is CASSRTGLGLKTQYF.